The T cell receptor (beta chain) under discussion was sequenced for a study of blood T cells in healthy people across ages. Study-wide findings and caveats: Age brought a roughly linear fall in TCR beta diversity measured per million T cells.

Turning to this clonotype: What it recognizes is unknown. An end of the junction does not agree with germline; a read error may underlie this.

The authors ran a second PCR of about 6 to 11 cycles using a sample-barcoded 5' primer and a J-beta primer mix. Every cDNA molecule carried a tag from a template-switch adaptor bearing 12 random nucleotides. TCRdb reanalysed the 5' RACE reads using MiXCR and keeps one entry per CDR3 protein. The table lists some 1,800,000 distinct CDR3 sequences, approximately 40% of them singletons. The material sequenced was blood. The clonotype originates from a human donor in good health.

Here the CDR3 DNA reads TGCGCCAACAGCTTTTCTAGCGGGGGGGAGGGTGAGCAGTTCTTC. This encodes CANSFSSGGEGEQFF. The rearrangement uses TRBV5-1 and TRBJ2-1; 12 nucleotides match TRBD2. CDR3 length: 15 residues. CDR1 SGHRS and CDR2 YFSETQ come from the germline V gene.